A selection of T cell receptor beta chains follows, all from one sample in a study of blood T cell repertoires in COVID-19. Repertoires were generated with immunoSEQ multiplex PCR, while TCRdb's copy carries only in-frame clones and drops some. The repertoire holds fewer than 350,000 clones, with around 86% as singletons. Sequencing was done on a sample of peripheral blood. The origin of the receptors is a woman in her sixties or seventies with active or convalescent COVID-19. Both conserved end residues are part of each CDR3. D genes are given only for firm matches. Some rows have no size entry. The others give once, few or many, or a class for an expanded clone.

D gene	V gene	clone size	J gene	CDR3 DNA	CDR3 protein
TRBD1	TRBV4-1	.	TRBJ2-3	TGCGCCAGCAGCCAAGGGGACAGATTCCTTAGCACAGATACGCAGTATTTT	CASSQGDRFLSTDTQYF
TRBD1	TRBV3-1/TRBV3-2	.	TRBJ2-1	TGTGCCAGCAGCCAAGTTGAGGGGGCCAAGCAGTTCTTC	CASSQVEGAKQFF
.	TRBV27	.	TRBJ2-3	TGTGCCAGCACACCGCGCGGACTGCCGGGCTTAGATACGCAGTATTTT	CASTPRGLPGLDTQYF
TRBD1	TRBV5-1	.	TRBJ1-1	TGCGCCAGCAGCTTGGTTTGGGACAGGGGAGCCACTGAAGCTTTCTTT	CASSLVWDRGATEAFF
TRBD2	TRBV6-5	.	TRBJ2-3	TGTGCCAGCAGCTTTAGCGGGGGGGCCCCAGATACGCAGTATTTT	CASSFSGGAPDTQYF
TRBD1	TRBV11-3	.	TRBJ2-2	TGTGCCAGCAGCTGGACAGGGGGTACCGGGGAGCTGTTTTTT	CASSWTGGTGELFF
.	TRBV5-6	.	TRBJ2-5	TGTGCCAGCAGCTTTCGGGGGGAGACCCAGTACTTC	CASSFRGETQYF
.	TRBV3-1/TRBV3-2	.	TRBJ1-4	TGTGCCAGCCTACGCCCCACAGGGAAACTGTTTTTT	CASLRPTGKLFF
TRBD1	TRBV6-5	.	TRBJ2-7	TGTGCCAGCAGCCTGGGGACAGGGGGCTTCTACGAGCAGTACTTC	CASSLGTGGFYEQYF
.	TRBV28	few	TRBJ1-5	TGTGCCAGCAGTTTAAGAGGATTTTATAGCAATCAGCCCCAGCATTTT	CASSLRGFYSNQPQHF
.	TRBV27	.	TRBJ2-5	TGTGCCAGCAGTTTATTCGGACAGAACCAAGAGACCCAGTACTTC	CASSLFGQNQETQYF
TRBD1	TRBV6-5	.	TRBJ2-7	TGTGCCAGCAGTCGCGGACAGGGTGTCAAGCAGTACTTC	CASSRGQGVKQYF
.	TRBV6-5	.	TRBJ2-5	TGTGCCAGCAGTTACCGGACAGCTCAAGAGACCCAGTACTTC	CASSYRTAQETQYF
.	TRBV7-9	.	TRBJ1-1	TGTGCCAGCAGCTTAGCGGGGGACTTTGGGGCTTTCTTT	CASSLAGDFGAFF
.	TRBV5-6	.	TRBJ1-1	TGTGCCAGCAGCGGGGGTACAGGGCGGAACACTGAAGCTTTCTTT	CASSGGTGRNTEAFF
.	TRBV19	.	TRBJ2-1	TGTGCCAGTAGTACCCGGACAGTCTCCAATGAGCAGTTCTTC	CASSTRTVSNEQFF
.	TRBV2	.	TRBJ1-6	TGTGCCAGCAGTGCCGCAGGGTGGAAGGGGTCACCCCTCCACTTT	CASSAAGWKGSPLHF
TRBD2	TRBV9	.	TRBJ2-4	TGTGCCAGCAGCGCCCTAGCGGGGGGGAGAAACATTCAGTACTTC	CASSALAGGRNIQYF
TRBD2	TRBV5-1	.	TRBJ2-4	TGCGCCAGCAGCCCTAGCGGGGTCAAAAACATTCAGTACTTC	CASSPSGVKNIQYF
.	TRBV19	once	TRBJ2-2	TGTGCCAGTAGTCTTCAGGTTTCCCGGGAGCTGTTTTTT	CASSLQVSRELFF
.	TRBV6-5	.	TRBJ2-1	TGTGCCAGCAGTCGCTTTGCCAGGCAGTACAATGAGCAGTTCTTC	CASSRFARQYNEQFF
TRBD1	TRBV18	.	TRBJ1-3	TGTGCCAGCTCTGCGACAGGGCCAAGCTCTGGAAACACCATATATTTT	CASSATGPSSGNTIYF
.	TRBV3-1/TRBV3-2	.	TRBJ1-2	TGTGCCAGCAGCGCCCTCCTCAGTGGCTACACCTTC	CASSALLSGYTF
TRBD2	TRBV15	.	TRBJ2-7	TGTGCCACCAGCAGGGGGGGACTAGCGGGGACCTACGAGCAGTACTTC	CATSRGGLAGTYEQYF
.	TRBV27	.	TRBJ1-4	TGTGCCAGCAGTTTATCGACGGGTAATGAAAAACTGTTTTTT	CASSLSTGNEKLFF
.	TRBV2	.	TRBJ2-7	TGTGCCAGTCTGGGACTCACCGCCTCCTACGAGCAGTACTTC	CASLGLTASYEQYF
.	TRBV19	.	TRBJ2-1	TGTGCCAGTAGTGTTACCCTTCCTGGGAGCTCCTACAATGAGCAGTTCTTC	CASSVTLPGSSYNEQFF
TRBD2	TRBV7-6	once	TRBJ2-1	TGTGCCAGCAGCTTAAGACTAGCGGGCGGGTATAGCTCCTACAATGAGCAGTTCTTC	CASSLRLAGGYSSYNEQFF
.	TRBV10-3	few	TRBJ2-3	TGTGCCATCAGTGAGTCGGCGGGGGCCACAGATACGCAGTATTTT	CAISESAGATDTQYF
.	TRBV6-5	once	TRBJ1-1	TGTGCCGCTCACCCGGACTTATTGAACACTGAAGCTTTCTTT	CAAHPDLLNTEAFF
.	TRBV5-3	.	TRBJ2-3	TGTGCCAGAAGCTTAAGCCGCGGGGGCCCCGCCCCAGATACGCAGTATTTT	CARSLSRGGPAPDTQYF
TRBD2	TRBV7-9	.	TRBJ2-3	TGTGCCAGCAGCCATAGACTAGCGGGGAGCGGAACAGATACGCAGTATTTT	CASSHRLAGSGTDTQYF
TRBD2	TRBV7-3	.	TRBJ2-1	TGTGCCAGCGGTAGCGGGGCCAACAATGAGCAGTTCTTC	CASGSGANNEQFF
.	TRBV9	.	TRBJ2-5	TGTGCCAGCAGCGTAGGTTGGGGGCACCAAGAGACCCAGTACTTC	CASSVGWGHQETQYF
.	TRBV7-9	.	TRBJ1-6	TGTGCCAGCAGCTCCTGGATGGGCAGGCCCTATAATTCACCCCTCCACTTT	CASSSWMGRPYNSPLHF
.	TRBV2	.	TRBJ2-1	TGTGCCAGCCTCGGTCGTTATAGGGGCCATGAGCAGTTCTTC	CASLGRYRGHEQFF
.	TRBV7-2	.	TRBJ1-1	TGTGCCAGCAGCTTAGCCACAGGGCCCACTGAAGCTTTCTTT	CASSLATGPTEAFF
TRBD1	TRBV4-3	.	TRBJ1-2	TGCGCCAGCAGCCCGTCTCAGGGGGCGACCAACTATGGCTACACCTTC	CASSPSQGATNYGYTF
.	TRBV19	few	TRBJ1-4	TGTGCCAGTAGGGGTCGGAGTGCAACTAATGAAAAACTGTTTTTT	CASRGRSATNEKLFF
.	TRBV7-9	.	TRBJ1-1	TGTGCCAGCAGGACATACAACAGGGATACTGAAGCTTTCTTT	CASRTYNRDTEAFF
.	TRBV3-1/TRBV3-2	.	TRBJ1-5	TGTGCCAGCAGCCAAGCCGTCGTACAGGGACCCAATCAGCCCCAGCATTTT	CASSQAVVQGPNQPQHF
TRBD2	TRBV10-3	.	TRBJ2-5	TGTGCCATCAGGGCGGGGGGGCCTTCGGGAGAGACCCAGTACTTC	CAIRAGGPSGETQYF
.	TRBV5-8	.	TRBJ1-6	TGTGCCAGCAACGTAGCCTGGCGGTCACCCCTCCACTTT	CASNVAWRSPLHF
.	TRBV7-9	few	TRBJ2-1	TGTGCCAGCAGCGCAGGGGGATGGGAGGCGGCCTACAATGAGCAGTTCTTC	CASSAGGWEAAYNEQFF
.	TRBV15	.	TRBJ2-5	TGTGCCACCAGCAGAGGTCAGGCGTACGACACCAGAGAGACCCAGTACTTC	CATSRGQAYDTRETQYF
.	TRBV19	.	TRBJ2-6	TGTGCCAGTACCCCGGGGGTTGGGCAGACCTCTGGGGCCAACGTCCTGACTTTC	CASTPGVGQTSGANVLTF
.	TRBV7-2	.	TRBJ1-2	TGTGCCAGCAGCTCCGGGGGTCGGGATAGGTATGGCTACACCTTC	CASSSGGRDRYGYTF
.	TRBV15	.	TRBJ1-6	TGTGCCACCAGCAGAGATCTGGAGAAAAATTCACCCCTCCACTTT	CATSRDLEKNSPLHF
.	TRBV7-9	.	TRBJ1-3	TGTGCCAGCAGCTTAAAAGGGGTAAACACCATATATTTT	CASSLKGVNTIYF
.	TRBV28	.	TRBJ2-7	TGTGCCAGCAGTTTCCTCTTGGGGCCCTTCTACGAGCAGTACTTC	CASSFLLGPFYEQYF
.	TRBV4-1	.	TRBJ2-1	TGCGCCAGCAGCCAAGGACCCCCGTACGGGGGGCACAATGAGCAGTTCTTC	CASSQGPPYGGHNEQFF
.	TRBV15	.	TRBJ2-2	TGTGCCACCAGCAGAGAGACTTACACCGGGGAGCTGTTTTTT	CATSRETYTGELFF
.	TRBV6-2/TRBV6-3	.	TRBJ1-5	TGTGCCAGCAGTTACTCAGTAGGGAGGCGCCATCAGCCCCAGCATTTT	CASSYSVGRRHQPQHF
.	TRBV20-1	.	TRBJ2-7	TGCAGTGCAGGGGTCGCCGAGCAGTACTTC	CSAGVAEQYF
TRBD1	TRBV25-1	.	TRBJ2-7	TGTGCCAGCAGTGAACTAGGACAGGGTAGGCGGTACGAGCAGTACTTC	CASSELGQGRRYEQYF